This passage covers 30 T cell receptor beta chains from one sample sequenced in a study of blood T cell repertoires in COVID-19 (dated by TCRdb to 2018 to 2020). The library was built by means of the immunoSEQ multiplex PCR assay. TCRdb mirrors the immuneACCESS table, restricted to in-frame sequences. Some clones are absent from its copies; in checked studies, under half trace to an unresolved V gene, and the reason for the others is unknown. The sample table records around 250,000 clones; roughly four fifths of these occur just once. The ten biggest clones cover around 16% of the sample. The specimen sequenced was PBMCs or T cells enriched from blood (not recorded which). These receptors were obtained from a man aged 40-55 years who had recovered from COVID-19.

The chain links TRBV5-6 to TRBJ2-2; no firm D call. Germline loops: CDR1 SGHDT, CDR2 YYEEEE. The CDR3 has 15 residues. The germline V and J ends were trimmed by 2 bases and 5 bases, with 13 bases remaining between them. CDR3 residues: CASSFGPEVTGELFF. The CDR3 DNA is TGTGCCAGCAGCTTCGGTCCCGAGGTGACCGGGGAGCTGTTTTTT.

The V gene is TRBV7-2, the J gene TRBJ1-2; 7 bases match TRBD1. Per germline, CDR1 SGHTA and CDR2 FQGNSA. The CDR3 loop spans 14 amino acids. V lost 5 bases and J lost 2; bases outside the gene matches: 5. CDR3 DNA: TGTGCCAGCAGCAGGGGGGACAGCAACTATGGCTACACCTTC. This encodes CASSRGDSNYGYTF.

The genes are TRBV9 and TRBJ1-1, with TRBD1 matching over 8 bases. V was pared by 0 bases and J by 5 bases, with 6 bases of the junction left unmatched. Germline values: CDR1 SGDLS, CDR2 YYNGEE. The CDR3 is 15 amino acids. In nucleotides, the CDR3 is TGTGCCAGCAGCGTAGGTTCAGGGGGCGCGACTGAAGCTTTCTTT. Residues: CASSVGSGGATEAFF.

This chain connects TRBV27 to TRBJ2-3; 7 bases are shared with TRBD1. With 6 bases clipped from V and 1 base from J, the junction kept 1 base outside the gene matches. This CDR3 spans 13 amino acids. Germline V gene data show CDR1 as MNHEY and CDR2 as SMNVEV (reference sequence). The DNA for the CDR3 is TGTGCCAGCAGCGACAGGGGCACAGATACGCAGTATTTT. Amino acids: CASSDRGTDTQYF.

Only a few counts were recorded for this clone. The chain uses TRBV7-9 and TRBJ2-5; D gene ambiguous. V shed 4 bases and J shed 5 bases, with 14 bases lying between them. The germline V gene has CDR1 SEHNR and CDR2 FQNEAQ (reference sequence). The CDR3 has 14 amino acids. The DNA for the CDR3 is TGTGCCAGCAGCTCGCACTACCTTGCGGAGACCCAGTACTTC. The encoded protein is CASSSHYLAETQYF.

The chain joins TRBV15 to TRBJ1-4; D is undetermined. Trimming cost V 8 bases and J 3 bases, with 10 bases left between them. The CDR3 totals 13 residues. In germline, CDR1 is LNHNV, CDR2 YYDKDF (reference sequence). The CDR3 sequence: CATGDTANEKLFF. CDR3 DNA sequence: TGTGCCACCGGCGACACAGCTAATGAAAAACTGTTTTTT.

The chain has TRBV3-1 (or the pseudogene TRBV3-2) and TRBJ2-7; TRBD1 might be the D (6 bases). Trimming cost V 0 bases and J 4 bases, with 13 bases left between them. This CDR3 has 15 residues. CDR1 LGHDT and CDR2 YNNKEL come from the germline V gene (reference sequence). This CDR3 is CASSQDFGRGYEQYF. The CDR3, as DNA: TGTGCCAGCAGCCAAGATTTCGGCAGGGGTTACGAGCAGTACTTC.

The chain combines TRBV5-4 with TRBJ2-1; no clear D gene. This CDR3 is built from 11 residues. Trimming pared 9 bases from V and 8 bases from J, leaving 12 bases between. The germline CDR1 and CDR2 sequences are SGHNT and YYREEE (reference sequence). The CDR3 is CATRLGDEQFF. As DNA, the CDR3 is TGTGCCACCCGACTCGGAGATGAGCAGTTCTTC.

A remark on this clone: The same CDR3 is also encoded by other DNA sequences in this sample. The chain couples TRBV6-5 to TRBJ1-3, with TRBD1 identical over 9 bases. The CDR3 covers 14 residues. Germline loops: CDR1 MNHEY, CDR2 SVGAGI. V shed 5 bases, J shed 2 bases, and the junction held 1 base outside the gene matches. The CDR3 DNA follows: TGTGCCAGCAGTCGGGACAGGGCTGGAAACACCATATATTTT. Encoded protein: CASSRDRAGNTIYF.

This clone was observed a few times. V usage is TRBV3-1 (or the pseudogene TRBV3-2) and J usage is TRBJ2-7; the match to TRBD2 covers 8 bases. The CDR3 length is 16 residues. V trimming: 4 bases; J trimming: 0 bases; junction bases outside the gene matches: 8. From germline, CDR1 is LGHDT and CDR2 YNNKEL (reference sequence). This chain's CDR3 is CASSRRTSGASYEQYF. CDR3 DNA sequence: TGTGCCAGCAGCCGCCGAACTAGCGGAGCCTCCTACGAGCAGTACTTC.

The chain is built from TRBV6-5 and TRBJ2-5; a weak D match, TRBD1 (5 bases). The CDR3 has 13 residues. Germline values: CDR1 MNHEY, CDR2 SVGAGI. The V gene lost 6 bases and the J gene lost 2 bases, with 10 bases spanning the gap. CDR3 in amino acids: CASRGRVQETQYF. In DNA form, the CDR3 reads TGTGCCAGCAGGGGCAGGGTTCAAGAGACCCAGTACTTC.

This sequence joins TRBV3-1 (or the pseudogene TRBV3-2) and TRBJ1-5; no firm D call. V was cut by 2 bases and J by 5 bases, with 13 bases left in between. Germline CDR1 LGHDT, CDR2 YNNKEL (reference sequence). The CDR3 loop spans 15 amino acids. The CDR3 region has the DNA TGTGCCAGCAGCCAAAACCCGGACGGGGATCAGCCCCAGCATTTT. Encoded protein: CASSQNPDGDQPQHF.

This clone was found a few times. The CDR3 DNA reads TGTGCCAGTAGTATATCGGGCAGGGCTGCTTTCTTT. Translating it yields CASSISGRAAFF. The chain is built from TRBV19 and TRBJ1-1; TRBD1 might be the D (5 bases). Germline lookup yields CDR1 LNHDA and CDR2 SQIVND (reference sequence). This CDR3 comprises 12 residues. V lost 2 bases and J lost 11, with 12 bases in between.

This clone appeared a few times. The chain carries TRBV10-3 and TRBJ1-5; no reliable D call. Germline V lookup: CDR1 ENHRY, CDR2 SYGVKD. The length of the CDR3 is 14 residues. V was trimmed by 3 bases and J by 4 bases, leaving 10 bases between them. CDR3: CAISDLGWNQPQHF. CDR3 DNA sequence: TGTGCCATCAGTGACTTGGGCTGGAATCAGCCCCAGCATTTT.

V usage is TRBV24-1 and J usage is TRBJ2-3; TRBD1 matches at 7 bases. Trimming cost V 2 bases and J 6 bases; bases outside gene matches: 4. The CDR3 extends over 14 amino acids. Germline CDR1 reads KGHDR; CDR2 reads SFDVKD. CDR3 in amino acids: CATSDSQQGDTQYF. CDR3 sequence (DNA): TGTGCCACCAGTGATTCCCAACAGGGGGATACGCAGTATTTT.

V is TRBV12-3 or TRBV12-4 and J is TRBJ1-1; D is ambiguous. V was shortened by 2 bases and J by 7 bases, with 11 bases between the two germline ends. The length of the CDR3 is 13 residues. CDR3 DNA: TGTGCCAGCAGTTTATTCGGGAGTGGTGAAGCTTTCTTT. Its protein is CASSLFGSGEAFF.

The genes are TRBV24-1 and TRBJ2-1, with 12 nucleotides matching TRBD1. The germline V gene has CDR1 KGHDR and CDR2 SFDVKD. Losses at the gene ends were 2 bases for V and 5 bases for J; bases not matched to a gene: 9. The CDR3 totals 18 residues. The CDR3 bases are TGTGCCACCAGTGATTCCCAGGGACAGGGGGCGATGAACAATGAGCAGTTCTTC. Protein product: CATSDSQGQGAMNNEQFF.

The CDR3 region is CASSQGGGGLAGDRTRHAKNIQYF. CDR3 in DNA: TGTGCCAGCAGCCAAGGTGGAGGGGGACTAGCGGGGGACAGAACCCGTCATGCCAAAAACATTCAGTACTTC. This chain uses TRBV3-1 (or the pseudogene TRBV3-2) with TRBJ2-4; TRBD2 agrees at 14 bases. Germline loops: CDR1 LGHDT, CDR2 YNNKEL (reference sequence). Trimming at V came to 1 base and at J to 1 base, leaving 21 bases not matched to a gene. This CDR3 contains 24 residues.

The rearrangement joins TRBV5-4 to TRBJ2-3; weak D call: TRBD2 (6 bases). Germline-derived CDR1 and CDR2 are SGHNT and YYREEE (reference sequence). V was shortened by 1 base and J by 3 bases, with 15 bases between the two germline ends. The CDR3 spans 16 residues. As DNA, the CDR3 is TGTGCCAGCAGCTTGATGAGCGGGTTAGGGACAGATACGCAGTATTTT. The encoded protein is CASSLMSGLGTDTQYF.

The table lists this clone with many counts. The V gene is TRBV27, the J gene TRBJ1-5; D ambiguous. This CDR3 comprises 15 residues. Trimming shortened V by 5 bases and J by 4 bases, and 15 bases separated the two germline ends. Germline CDR1 is MNHEY and CDR2 is SMNVEV (reference sequence). In nucleotides, the CDR3 is TGTGCCAGCAGTAGGCGGTTTGGGTCGAATCAGCCCCAGCATTTT. Translating it yields CASSRRFGSNQPQHF.

This chain links TRBV5-1 with TRBJ1-1, with TRBD1 identical over 7 bases. Trimming removed 4 bases from V and 0 bases from J; junction bases left unmatched: 6. Germline CDR1 and CDR2: SGHRS and YFSETQ. CDR3 length equals 15 residues. Here the CDR3 DNA reads TGCGCCAGCAGCGCCTACAGGGGAATGAACACTGAAGCTTTCTTT. Its translation is CASSAYRGMNTEAFF.

The chain carries TRBV5-1 and TRBJ2-1; TRBD2 agrees at 12 bases. This CDR3 is built from 15 residues. V lost 4 bases, J lost 10 bases, and 9 bases stayed unmatched. From germline, CDR1 is SGHRS and CDR2 YFSETQ. CDR3 in DNA: TGCGCCAGCAGCCAAAGCCCGGGACTAGCGGGCGAGCAGTTCTTC. Translation gives CASSQSPGLAGEQFF.

V gene TRBV4-1 combines with J gene TRBJ1-3; D unclear. This CDR3 region has 13 residues. The germline CDR1 and CDR2 sequences are MGHRA and YSYEKL. The ends were cut back, 6 bases at V and 4 bases at J, with 10 bases in the middle. The CDR3 DNA reads TGCGCCAGCAGTCTACTAGCGGGAAACACCATATATTTT. This gives the protein CASSLLAGNTIYF.

CDR3 amino acids: CASSLYRQGSEQFF. CDR3 bases: TGTGCCAGCAGTCTCTACCGACAGGGGAGTGAGCAGTTCTTC. V is TRBV27 and J is TRBJ2-1, with 8 bases identical to TRBD1. The V and J ends lost 5 bases and 9 bases, in that order; junction bases with no gene match: 9. The germline gives CDR1 MNHEY, CDR2 SMNVEV (reference sequence). The CDR3 length is 14 residues.

This rearrangement joins TRBV6-4 to TRBJ1-1; unclear D gene. Between the trimmed V and J ends, which lost 2 bases and 3 bases, there was a span of 13 bases. The length of the CDR3 is 15 residues. Germline V lookup: CDR1 MRHNA, CDR2 SNTAGT. CDR3 protein: CASSDPLSVDTEAFF. The CDR3 DNA follows: TGTGCCAGCAGTGACCCCCTATCGGTGGACACTGAAGCTTTCTTT.

The chain joins TRBV7-9 to TRBJ2-1; possibly TRBD2 for D (5 bases). This CDR3 has 12 amino acids. The V end was cut by 5 bases, the J end by 6 bases, with 8 bases between. Germline loops: CDR1 SEHNR, CDR2 FQNEAQ (reference sequence). CDR3 protein: CASSPGLNEQFF. The CDR3 region has the DNA TGTGCCAGCAGCCCCGGACTCAATGAGCAGTTCTTC.

On this clone itself: The same CDR3 is also encoded by other DNA sequences in this sample. J is TRBJ1-2 and V is TRBV6-4; D is undetermined. There are 11 residues in the CDR3. The germline gives CDR1 MRHNA, CDR2 SNTAGT. Deletions cut 0 bases from V and 8 bases from J, with 4 bases between. Here the CDR3 reads CASSDSRGYTF. Here the CDR3 DNA reads TGTGCCAGCAGTGACTCGAGGGGCTACACCTTC.

This chain joins TRBV9 and TRBJ2-4, with TRBD1 matching over 10 bases. This CDR3 comprises 16 residues. Germline CDR1 SGDLS, CDR2 YYNGEE. With 4 bases clipped from V and 9 bases from J, the junction kept 13 bases outside the gene matches. In nucleotides, the CDR3 is TGTGCCAGCAGCTTCCGGGACAGGGGAGTCTACGGCATTCAGTACTTC. Its translation: CASSFRDRGVYGIQYF.

This clone was found a few times. The chain is built from TRBV14 and TRBJ1-1; 8 positions match TRBD1. Per germline, CDR1 SGHDN and CDR2 FVKESK. V lost 3 bases and J lost 6; bases outside the gene matches: 12. The CDR3 covers 16 residues. The CDR3 loop is CASSHRRGQGRAEAFF. The CDR3 DNA is TGTGCCAGCAGCCACCGCAGAGGACAGGGAAGGGCTGAAGCTTTCTTT. The variable domain in full, with the rest retrieved from reference TRBV14 and TRBJ1-1, is EAGVTQFPSHSVIEKGQTVTLRCDPISGHDNLYWYRRVMGKEIKFLLHFVKESKQDESGMPNNRFLAERTGGTYSTLKVQPAELEDSGVYFCASSHRRGQGRAEAFFGQGTRLTVV.

For the CDR3, the DNA is TGTGCCTGGAGGAGGGGCGAGGGACAGGAAGGACGAGGGTCTGGAAACACCATATATTTT. Translating gives CAWRRGEGQEGRGSGNTIYF. The rearrangement joins TRBV30 to TRBJ1-3, with 8 bases fitting TRBD1. There are 20 residues in the CDR3. V shed 3 bases and J 1 base; nucleotides not matched to a gene: 20. Germline V lookup: CDR1 GTSNPN, CDR2 SVGIG (reference sequence). The full variable domain, in which reference TRBV30 and TRBJ1-3 provide the parts outside the CDR3, is SQTIHQWPATLVQPVGSPLSLECTVEGTSNPNLYWYRQAAGRGLQLLFYSVGIGQISSEVPQNLSASRPQDRQFILSSKKLLLSDSGFYLCAWRRGEGQEGRGSGNTIYFGEGSWLTVV.